This T cell receptor beta chain was recorded in a study of blood T cell repertoires in COVID-19. As for the study in general: COVID-19 samples, acute and convalescent, were from the United States, Italy and Spain. In each case, the material was cDNA or gDNA derived from T cells, B-cell-depleted T cells, or PBMCs.

Per the study methods: Quantification of nucleated cells was approximated via reference gene primer amplification. Method: immunoSEQ multiplex PCR; TCRdb's copy keeps in-frame clones and lacks some. D and trimming were read from the DNA, whereas the V and J calls and clone size are those reported in that table. The data contain roughly 88,000 clones, around nine tenths of them singletons. The germline CDR1 and CDR2 sequences are MNHEY and SMNVEV (reference sequence). The CDR3 is made up of 15 amino acids. V was pared by 3 bases and J by 1 base, with 12 bases between. About this clone itself: The identical CDR3 is also encoded by other nucleotide sequences in the sample.

The rearrangement uses TRBV27 and TRBJ2-5; D may be TRBD2 (6 bases). The TCR sequence derives from a woman between 50 and 59 years old in a cohort sampled during active COVID-19. Sequencing input: peripheral blood. CDR3 sequence reads: CASSFGGTLQETQYF. Here the CDR3 DNA reads TGTGCCAGCAGTTTCGGGGGAACTCTCCAAGAGACCCAGTACTTC.